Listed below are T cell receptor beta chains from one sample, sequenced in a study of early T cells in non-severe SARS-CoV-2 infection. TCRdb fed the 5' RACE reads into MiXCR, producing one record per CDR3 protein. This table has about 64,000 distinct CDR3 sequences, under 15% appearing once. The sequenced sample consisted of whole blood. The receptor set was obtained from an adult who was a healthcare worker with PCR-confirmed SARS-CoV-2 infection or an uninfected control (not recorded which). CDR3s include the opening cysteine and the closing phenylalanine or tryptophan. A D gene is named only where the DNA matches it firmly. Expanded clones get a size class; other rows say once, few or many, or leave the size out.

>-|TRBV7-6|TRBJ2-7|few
CASSLVGVQYF
TGTGCCAGCAGCTTAGTCGGGGTGCAGTACTTC
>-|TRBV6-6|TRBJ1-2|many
CASSYWEQGYGYTF
TGTGCCAGCAGTTACTGGGAACAGGGTTATGGCTACACCTTC
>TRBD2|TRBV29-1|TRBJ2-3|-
CSEQLAGGTDTQYF
TGCAGCGAGCAACTAGCGGGGGGGACAGATACGCAGTATTTT
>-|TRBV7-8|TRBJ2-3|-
CASSISRASTDTQYF
TGTGCCAGCAGCATTAGTCGGGCTAGCACAGATACGCAGTATTTT
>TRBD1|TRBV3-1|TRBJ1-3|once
CASSQTGGAGGNTIYF
TGTGCCAGCAGCCAAACAGGGGGCGCGGGTGGAAACACCATATATTTT
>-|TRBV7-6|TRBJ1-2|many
CASSPSPGDYTF
TGTGCCAGCAGCCCCTCGCCAGGAGACTACACCTTC
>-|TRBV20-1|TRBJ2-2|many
CSASWPPTGELFF
TGCAGTGCTAGTTGGCCACCCACCGGGGAGCTGTTTTTT
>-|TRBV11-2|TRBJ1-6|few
CASSLAGGSSSYNSPLHF
TGTGCCAGCAGCTTAGCGGGGGGCTCGAGCTCCTATAATTCACCCCTCCACTTT
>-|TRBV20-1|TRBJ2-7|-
CSAREVLGGYEQYF
TGCAGTGCTAGAGAGGTGTTGGGGGGCTACGAGCAGTACTTC
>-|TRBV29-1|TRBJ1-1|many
CSVEAGGFTEAFF
TGCAGCGTTGAAGCTGGCGGCTTCACTGAAGCTTTCTTT
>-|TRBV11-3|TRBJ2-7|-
CASSPRVEYEQYF
TGTGCCAGCAGCCCCCGGGTGGAGTACGAGCAGTACTTC
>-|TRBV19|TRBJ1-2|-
CASSRTSVGGYTF
TGTGCCAGTAGCAGGACATCGGTCGGAGGCTACACCTTC
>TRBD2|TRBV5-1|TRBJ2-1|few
CASSSSRGVNEQFF
TGCGCCAGCAGTTCCTCGCGGGGGGTCAATGAGCAGTTCTTC
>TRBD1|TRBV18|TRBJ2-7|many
CASSPRQGQSYEQYF
TGTGCCAGCTCACCAAGACAGGGGCAATCCTACGAGCAGTACTTC
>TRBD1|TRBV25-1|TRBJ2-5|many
CASSGTYRGETQYF
TGTGCCAGCAGTGGGACATACAGGGGGGAGACCCAGTACTTC
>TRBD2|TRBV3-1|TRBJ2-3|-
CASSSGRGGGTDTQYF
TGTGCCAGCAGCTCCGGGCGCGGGGGTGGCACAGATACGCAGTATTTT
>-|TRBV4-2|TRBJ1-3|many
CASSQEWGAGNTIYF
TGTGCCAGCAGCCAAGAGTGGGGGGCCGGAAACACCATATATTTT
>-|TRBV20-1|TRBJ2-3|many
CSAVGGNTDTQYF
TGCAGCGCAGTCGGTGGTAACACAGATACGCAGTATTTT
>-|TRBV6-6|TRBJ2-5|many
CASGRAAQETQYF
TGTGCCAGCGGCCGGGCAGCCCAAGAGACCCAGTACTTC
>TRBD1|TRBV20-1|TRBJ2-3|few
CSARGQVSPHYDTQYF
TGCAGTGCTAGGGGACAGGTTTCGCCGCACTATGATACGCAGTATTTT
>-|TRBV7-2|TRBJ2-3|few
CASSWTSEGSQYF
TGTGCCAGCAGCTGGACCTCTGAGGGATCCCAGTATTTT
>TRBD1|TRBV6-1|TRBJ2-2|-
CASRTGNTGELFF
TGTGCCAGTCGGACAGGGAACACCGGGGAGCTGTTTTTT
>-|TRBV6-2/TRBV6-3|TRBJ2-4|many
CASSYAGELQYF
TGTGCCAGCAGTTACGCCGGGGAACTTCAGTACTTC
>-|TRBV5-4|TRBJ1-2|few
CASSLEFPPQGGYTF
TGTGCCAGCAGCTTGGAATTTCCCCCACAGGGAGGCTACACCTTC
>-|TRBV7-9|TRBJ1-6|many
CASSPQGEPWNSPLHF
TGTGCCAGCAGCCCCCAGGGAGAACCTTGGAATTCACCCCTCCACTTT
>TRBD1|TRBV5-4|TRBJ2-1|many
CASSWRTGQGFNEQFF
TGTGCCAGCAGCTGGAGAACGGGACAGGGTTTCAATGAGCAGTTCTTC
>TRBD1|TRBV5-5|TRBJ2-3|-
CASSSNRGLGTDTQYF
TGTGCCAGCAGCAGCAACAGGGGATTAGGAACGGATACGCAGTATTTT
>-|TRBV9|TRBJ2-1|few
CASSRLNNEQFF
TGTGCCAGCAGCCGATTAAACAATGAGCAGTTCTTC
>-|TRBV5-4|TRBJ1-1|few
CASTTPTGSTEAFF
TGTGCCAGCACCACCCCAACAGGGAGCACTGAAGCTTTCTTT
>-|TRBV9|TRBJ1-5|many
CASSVDGGQGQPQHF
TGTGCCAGCAGCGTAGATGGGGGGCAAGGTCAGCCCCAGCATTTT
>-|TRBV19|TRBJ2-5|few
CASRGPGELQETQYF
TGTGCCAGTAGGGGCCCAGGGGAACTGCAAGAGACCCAGTACTTC
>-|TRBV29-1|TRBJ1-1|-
CSVETPRGAGTEAFF
TGCAGCGTTGAAACTCCGAGGGGAGCGGGCACTGAAGCTTTCTTT
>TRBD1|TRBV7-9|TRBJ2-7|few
CASSLAGGAWMDEQYF
TGTGCCAGCAGCTTAGCAGGGGGCGCCTGGATGGACGAGCAGTACTTC
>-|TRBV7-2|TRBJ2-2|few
CASSPRRGTGELFF
TGTGCCAGCAGCCCCAGGCGGGGCACCGGGGAGCTGTTTTTT
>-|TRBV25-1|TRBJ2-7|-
CASSELWDRYF
TGTGCCAGCAGTGAGCTGTGGGATCGGTACTTC
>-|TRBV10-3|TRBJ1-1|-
CAITYGRDTEAFF
TGTGCCATCACCTACGGGAGGGACACTGAAGCTTTCTTT
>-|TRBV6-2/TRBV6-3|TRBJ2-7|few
CASSKSGTYTYEQYF
TGTGCCAGCAGCAAAAGCGGGACATATACCTACGAGCAGTACTTC
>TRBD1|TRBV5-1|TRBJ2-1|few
CASSQDRGDYNEQFF
TGCGCCAGCAGCCAGGACAGGGGCGACTACAATGAGCAGTTCTTC
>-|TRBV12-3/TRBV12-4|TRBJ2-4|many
CASSIRDPGAQYF
TGTGCCAGCAGTATCCGGGACCCCGGAGCTCAGTACTTC
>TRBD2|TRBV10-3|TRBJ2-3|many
CATDNLAGVTDTQYF
TGTGCCACCGACAACCTAGCGGGGGTGACAGATACGCAGTATTTT
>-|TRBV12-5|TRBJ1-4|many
CASGLRANEKLFF
TGTGCTAGTGGTTTAAGGGCTAATGAAAAACTGTTTTTT
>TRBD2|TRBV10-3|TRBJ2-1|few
CAIRGSGGPNEQFF
TGTGCCATCAGGGGTAGCGGGGGACCCAATGAGCAGTTCTTC
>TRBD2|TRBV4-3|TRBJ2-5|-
CASSQDSTSGGYQETQYF
TGCGCCAGCAGCCAAGATAGTACTAGCGGGGGGTACCAAGAGACCCAGTACTTC
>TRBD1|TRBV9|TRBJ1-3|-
CASSPGTEAYSGNTIYF
TGTGCCAGCAGCCCCGGGACAGAGGCTTACTCTGGAAACACCATATATTTT
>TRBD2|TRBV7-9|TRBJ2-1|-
CASSLAQTSGGADEQFF
TGTGCCAGCAGCTTAGCGCAGACTAGCGGGGGGGCGGATGAGCAGTTCTTC
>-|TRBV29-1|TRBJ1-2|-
CSALDSLYGYTF
TGCAGCGCTCTCGACAGCTTATATGGCTACACCTTC
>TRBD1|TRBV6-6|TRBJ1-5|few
CASSGGQGGNQPQHF
TGTGCCAGCAGTGGGGGACAGGGAGGCAATCAGCCCCAGCATTTT
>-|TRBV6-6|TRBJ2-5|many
CASSPPGEETQYF
TGTGCCAGCAGCCCCCCAGGGGAAGAGACCCAGTACTTC
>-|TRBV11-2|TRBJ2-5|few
CASKQAGQSQETQYF
TGTGCCAGCAAGCAAGCGGGACAGTCCCAAGAGACCCAGTACTTC